Listed below are T cell receptor beta chains from one sample, sequenced in a study of cytomegalovirus exposure and HLA in healthy donors. Some clones are missing from TCRdb's copy, which holds only in-frame ones; the method was immunoSEQ multiplex PCR. The table records 100,000 or so clones, around 80% of them present only once. The source material was PBMCs. The receptors originated from a woman between 18 and 30 years old in good health and CMV-seronegative. CDR3s include the opening cysteine and the closing phenylalanine or tryptophan. Each record gives: CDR3 protein, CDR3 DNA, clone size, V gene, CDR3 length, D gene, J gene. A D gene is named only where the DNA matches it firmly. Clone size is given for some rows only: seen once, a few or many times, or a class if the clone is expanded.

CDR3aa: CASSVSGEETQYF
CDR3nt: TGTGCCAGCAGCGTATCGGGGGAGGAGACCCAGTACTTC
abundance: -
v_gene: TRBV9
len: 13
d_gene: -
j_gene: TRBJ2-5

CDR3aa: CASSPSREQYF
CDR3nt: TGTGCCAGCAGCCCCAGTCGGGAGCAGTACTTC
abundance: -
v_gene: TRBV7-9
len: 11
d_gene: -
j_gene: TRBJ2-5

CDR3aa: CASRVRGPLQETQYF
CDR3nt: TGTGCCAGCAGGGTTAGAGGGCCCCTCCAAGAGACCCAGTACTTC
abundance: -
v_gene: TRBV27
len: 15
d_gene: -
j_gene: TRBJ2-5

CDR3aa: CASSRQGARSYGYTF
CDR3nt: TGTGCCAGCAGCAGACAGGGGGCACGCAGCTATGGCTACACCTTC
abundance: -
v_gene: TRBV14
len: 15
d_gene: TRBD1
j_gene: TRBJ1-2

CDR3aa: CASSLGLAGSYEQYF
CDR3nt: TGTGCCAGCAGCTTGGGGCTAGCGGGCTCCTACGAGCAGTACTTC
abundance: -
v_gene: TRBV5-6
len: 15
d_gene: TRBD2
j_gene: TRBJ2-7

CDR3aa: CASSDLRGGGYTF
CDR3nt: TGTGCCAGCAGTGACCTAAGGGGCGGCGGCTACACCTTC
abundance: -
v_gene: TRBV6-4
len: 13
d_gene: -
j_gene: TRBJ1-2

CDR3aa: CASSQDRDRLGSYEQYF
CDR3nt: TGCGCCAGCAGCCAAGATCGGGACAGGTTAGGATCCTACGAGCAGTACTTC
abundance: -
v_gene: TRBV4-3
len: 17
d_gene: TRBD1
j_gene: TRBJ2-7

CDR3aa: CASSEGGTGGDEKLFF
CDR3nt: TGTGCCAGCAGCGAGGGGGGGACAGGGGGCGATGAAAAACTGTTTTTT
abundance: -
v_gene: TRBV9
len: 16
d_gene: TRBD1
j_gene: TRBJ1-4

CDR3aa: CASSSSRDRNTEAFF
CDR3nt: TGTGCCAGCAGTTCGTCCCGGGACAGGAACACTGAAGCTTTCTTT
abundance: once
v_gene: TRBV6-5
len: 15
d_gene: TRBD1
j_gene: TRBJ1-1

CDR3aa: CASSPTSVGGELFF
CDR3nt: TGTGCCAGCAGCCCCACTAGCGTTGGCGGGGAGCTGTTTTTT
abundance: -
v_gene: TRBV11-2
len: 14
d_gene: TRBD2
j_gene: TRBJ2-2

CDR3aa: CAISESEVTDTQYF
CDR3nt: TGTGCCATCAGTGAGTCTGAGGTAACAGATACGCAGTATTTT
abundance: once
v_gene: TRBV10-3
len: 14
d_gene: -
j_gene: TRBJ2-3

CDR3aa: CASSFDRANEKLFF
CDR3nt: TGTGCCAGCAGCTTCGACCGGGCTAATGAAAAACTGTTTTTT
abundance: -
v_gene: TRBV7-8
len: 14
d_gene: -
j_gene: TRBJ1-4

CDR3aa: CASTTGLTRRFF
CDR3nt: TGCGCCAGCACAACGGGACTCACCAGGCGGTTCTTC
abundance: -
v_gene: TRBV5-1
len: 12
d_gene: -
j_gene: TRBJ2-1

CDR3aa: CASSTGGQGQPQHF
CDR3nt: TGTGCCAGCTCAACGGGGGGGCAGGGTCAGCCCCAGCATTTT
abundance: -
v_gene: TRBV18
len: 14
d_gene: -
j_gene: TRBJ1-5

CDR3aa: CASSIRGGSASTDTQYF
CDR3nt: TGTGCCAGTAGTATCCGGGGGGGGAGTGCTAGCACAGATACGCAGTATTTT
abundance: -
v_gene: TRBV19
len: 17
d_gene: TRBD2
j_gene: TRBJ2-3

CDR3aa: CASSLGVGGVDEQFF
CDR3nt: TGCGCCAGCAGCTTGGGAGTAGGAGGGGTCGATGAGCAGTTCTTC
abundance: -
v_gene: TRBV5-1
len: 15
d_gene: -
j_gene: TRBJ2-1

CDR3aa: CASSEGGTEAFF
CDR3nt: TGTGCCAGCAGCGAGGGGGGGACTGAAGCTTTCTTT
abundance: -
v_gene: TRBV16
len: 12
d_gene: -
j_gene: TRBJ1-1

CDR3aa: CASSSVLHEQFF
CDR3nt: TGTGCCAGTAGTTCTGTTCTCCATGAGCAGTTCTTC
abundance: -
v_gene: TRBV19
len: 12
d_gene: -
j_gene: TRBJ2-1

CDR3aa: CASSSLDLGHTDTQYF
CDR3nt: TGCGCCAGCAGCTCCCTCGACTTGGGGCACACAGATACGCAGTATTTT
abundance: once
v_gene: TRBV5-1
len: 16
d_gene: -
j_gene: TRBJ2-3

CDR3aa: CASSWPARYNEQFF
CDR3nt: TGTGCCAGCAGCTGGCCCGCAAGATACAATGAGCAGTTCTTC
abundance: few
v_gene: TRBV5-6
len: 14
d_gene: -
j_gene: TRBJ2-1